A selection of T cell receptor beta chains follows, all from one sample in a study of brain metastases from non-small cell lung cancer. Clones were sequenced by immunoSEQ multiplex PCR, and TCRdb holds only the in-frame ones, with some missing. Altogether about 3,900 clones are present, 90% being singletons, with the ten largest covering 2.5% to 3.5%. Sequencing used primary lung tumor tissue. The receptor set was obtained from a donor at least 40 years old with non-small cell lung cancer. The CDR3 runs from the conserved cysteine through the conserved F or W. D genes are given only for firm matches. Not every row has a clone size; where given, it reads once, few, many or a size class.

>TRBV29-1|TRBJ2-2|NA|NA
CSALESAGELFF
TGCAGCGCCTTAGAGTCTGCCGGGGAGCTGTTTTTT
>TRBV7-8|TRBJ2-1|few|NA
CASSLNNNEQFF
TGTGCCAGCAGCTTAAACAACAATGAGCAGTTCTTC
>TRBV14|TRBJ2-5|NA|TRBD1
CASSARRDRVTETQYF
TGTGCCAGCAGCGCCAGGCGGGACAGGGTAACAGAGACCCAGTACTTC
>TRBV28|TRBJ1-1|once|NA
CASSLSLNTEAFF
TGTGCCAGCAGTTTGAGCCTGAACACTGAAGCTTTCTTT
>TRBV19|TRBJ2-1|once|TRBD2
CASSWGSRGGLDEQFF
TGTGCCAGTAGTTGGGGGAGTCGGGGGGGCCTGGATGAGCAGTTCTTC
>TRBV4-2|TRBJ2-7|NA|TRBD1
CASSLHPDRGQYF
TGTGCCAGCAGCCTCCACCCCGACAGGGGTCAGTACTTC
>TRBV20-1|TRBJ2-1|few|NA
CSASELVARSSYNEQFF
TGCAGTGCTAGTGAATTGGTGGCCCGGAGCTCCTACAATGAGCAGTTCTTC
>TRBV4-2|TRBJ2-1|NA|NA
CASSQDTNNEQFF
TGTGCCAGCAGCCAAGATACAAACAATGAGCAGTTCTTC
>TRBV7-9|TRBJ2-3|NA|NA
CASRELAGTDTQYF
TGTGCCAGCAGAGAACTAGCTGGCACAGATACGCAGTATTTT
>TRBV9|TRBJ1-6|NA|NA
CASSIGEPNSPLHF
TGTGCCAGCAGCATAGGGGAGCCCAATTCACCCCTCCACTTT
>TRBV7-8|TRBJ1-1|NA|NA
CASSPITEAFF
TGTGCCAGCAGCCCGATAACTGAAGCTTTCTTT
>TRBV7-8|TRBJ1-6|once|NA
CASSFERRSPLHF
TGTGCCAGCAGCTTTGAGAGGCGTTCACCCCTCCACTTT
>TRBV28|TRBJ2-2|NA|TRBD1
CASSFRGPANTGELFF
TGTGCCAGCAGTTTCAGGGGGCCCGCGAACACCGGGGAGCTGTTTTTT
>TRBV4-2|TRBJ1-5|NA|NA
CASSQDEGRAQHF
TGTGCCAGCAGCCAAGATGAAGGACGAGCCCAGCATTTT
>TRBV4-1|TRBJ2-3|NA|NA
CASSQGTGTDTQYF
TGCGCCAGCAGCCAAGGGACAGGCACAGATACGCAGTATTTT
>TRBV5-8|TRBJ1-1|NA|TRBD1
CASSPGRGPAFF
TGTGCCAGCAGCCCGGGTAGGGGGCCGGCTTTCTTT
>TRBV11-2|TRBJ1-1|NA|TRBD1
CASSPWTGDEAFF
TGTGCCAGCAGCCCTTGGACAGGGGATGAAGCTTTCTTT
>TRBV24-1|TRBJ2-1|once|NA
CATSGGNEQFF
TGTGCCACCAGTGGGGGGAATGAGCAGTTCTTC